This is a list of T cell receptor beta chains from one sample in a study of neurological immune-mediated disorders. Each CDR3 protein is one row after TCRdb ran MiXCR on the 5' RACE reads. Among tens of thousands of distinct CDR3 sequences, roughly 3.5% were seen once, and the ten largest hold under 4%. Sequenced material: PBMCs. These receptors were taken from a woman aged 25 to 45 with multiple sclerosis. The CDR3 runs from the conserved cysteine through the conserved F or W. Fields, in order: J gene, clone size, V gene, D gene, CDR3 protein, CDR3 DNA. The D gene is left open where the match is weak. Expanded clones get a size class; other rows say once, few or many, or leave the size out.

TRBJ1-2,few,TRBV6-1,NA,CASRAGLSYGYTF,TGTGCCAGCAGAGCGGGACTGTCATATGGCTACACCTTC
TRBJ2-7,many,TRBV9,NA,CASSVTRPYEQYF,TGTGCCAGCAGCGTAACCCGCCCCTACGAGCAGTACTTC
TRBJ2-7,many,TRBV6-5,NA,CASTRGHEQYF,TGTGCCAGCACCAGGGGTCACGAGCAGTACTTC
TRBJ2-1,few,TRBV4-3,TRBD2,CASSHQPGLESEQFF,TGCGCCAGCAGCCACCAACCGGGACTAGAGTCTGAGCAGTTCTTC
TRBJ1-2,many,TRBV5-5,NA,CASASGTNYGYTF,TGTGCCAGCGCCTCGGGGACCAACTATGGCTACACCTTC
TRBJ2-7,many,TRBV18,NA,CASSPDYEQYF,TGTGCCAGCTCACCGGACTACGAGCAGTACTTC
TRBJ2-1,many,TRBV10-3,NA,CATRTGTRNNEQFF,TGTGCCACCCGGACCGGGACCAGGAACAATGAGCAGTTCTTC
TRBJ2-3,many,TRBV5-1,NA,CASSLAGAHTQYF,TGCGCCAGCAGCTTGGCCGGAGCACATACGCAGTATTTT
TRBJ1-1,many,TRBV24-1,TRBD1,CATSDPGTEKRNTEAFF,TGTGCCACCAGTGATCCCGGGACAGAAAAAAGGAACACTGAAGCTTTCTTT
TRBJ2-7,many,TRBV12-3/TRBV12-4,NA,CASSTVVYEQYF,TGTGCCAGCAGCACCGTAGTCTACGAGCAGTACTTC
TRBJ2-3,NA,TRBV7-6,TRBD2,CASSLLGTSGADTQYF,TGTGCCAGCAGCTTGTTAGGGACTAGCGGGGCAGATACGCAGTATTTT
TRBJ1-4,NA,TRBV20-1,NA,CSARGGGLGEKLFF,TGCAGTGCTAGGGGGGGAGGGCTCGGTGAAAAACTGTTTTTT
TRBJ1-1,many,TRBV4-1,NA,CASSPLLVAEAFF,TGCGCCAGCAGCCCCTTACTCGTCGCTGAAGCTTTCTTT
TRBJ1-4,many,TRBV30,NA,CAWSVTLGSAEKLFF,TGTGCCTGGAGTGTGACTCTGGGGTCGGCTGAAAAACTGTTTTTT
TRBJ2-1,many,TRBV24-1,NA,CATSDGIGSEQFF,TGTGCCACCAGTGATGGAATAGGGTCTGAGCAGTTCTTC
TRBJ1-5,few,TRBV2,NA,CASRGGNQPQNF,TGTGCCAGCAGAGGTGGCAATCAGCCCCAGAATTTT
TRBJ2-2,many,TRBV5-5,NA,CASSPGPDRAPELFF,TGTGCCAGCAGCCCCGGACCCGATAGAGCCCCGGAGCTGTTTTTT
TRBJ2-3,many,TRBV7-2,NA,CASSLVTTDTQYF,TGTGCCAGCAGCTTAGTAACCACAGATACGCAGTATTTT
TRBJ1-6,many,TRBV20-1,TRBD1,CSARGSTGNNSPLHF,TGCAGTGCTAGAGGGTCGACAGGGAATAATTCACCCCTCCACTTT
TRBJ1-2,many,TRBV11-2,NA,CASNPKRSHYGYTF,TGTGCCAGCAATCCTAAGCGGAGCCACTATGGCTACACCTTC
TRBJ1-2,many,TRBV4-1,NA,CASSQVSNYGYTF,TGCGCCAGCAGCCAAGTTTCCAACTATGGCTACACCTTC
TRBJ2-3,many,TRBV5-1,NA,CASSLRQGTDTQYF,TGCGCCAGCAGCTTGCGCCAGGGCACAGATACGCAGTATTTT
TRBJ1-6,many,TRBV25-1,NA,CASSDPGSPLHF,TGTGCCAGCAGTGATCCCGGTTCACCCCTCCACTTT
TRBJ1-1,many,TRBV20-1,NA,CSAKGGDTEAFF,TGCAGTGCTAAAGGGGGGGACACTGAAGCTTTCTTT
TRBJ1-4,many,TRBV20-1,NA,CSARGPIAEKLFF,TGCAGTGCTAGGGGACCCATAGCGGAAAAACTGTTTTTT
TRBJ1-2,many,TRBV10-2,NA,CASSESRLGVYRNYGYTF,TGCGCCAGCAGTGAGTCAAGGTTGGGTGTTTACAGAAACTATGGCTACACCTTC
TRBJ2-3,many,TRBV5-8,TRBD2,CARTTRKSGIFGDTQYF,TGTGCCAGGACAACTAGGAAGAGCGGGATCTTCGGAGATACGCAGTATTTT
TRBJ2-7,few,TRBV12-3/TRBV12-4,NA,CASRSGQNEYEQYF,TGTGCCAGCAGATCAGGACAAAACGAGTACGAGCAGTACTTC
TRBJ2-5,many,TRBV5-1,TRBD2,CASTASGGSGETQYF,TGCGCCAGCACGGCCAGCGGCGGGAGCGGAGAGACCCAGTACTTC
TRBJ2-3,many,TRBV5-1,TRBD2,CASSLGAGGPRGDTQYF,TGCGCCAGCAGCTTGGGAGCGGGGGGGCCTCGAGGAGATACGCAGTATTTT
TRBJ1-5,many,TRBV6-6,NA,CASGQDGNQPQHF,TGTGCCAGCGGCCAGGATGGCAATCAGCCCCAGCATTTT
TRBJ2-2,many,TRBV20-1,TRBD2,CSARDLRTSGNTGELFF,TGCAGTGCTAGAGATCTAAGGACTAGCGGAAACACCGGGGAGCTGTTTTTT
TRBJ2-4,many,TRBV6-5,NA,CASSYRGTKNIQYF,TGTGCCAGCAGTTACAGGGGGACCAAAAACATTCAGTACTTC
TRBJ2-5,many,TRBV2,TRBD1,CASSVARGPTGTQYF,TGTGCCAGCAGTGTGGCCAGGGGGCCGACCGGGACCCAGTACTTC
TRBJ2-1,NA,TRBV5-1,NA,CASSQGGQEASHEQFF,TGCGCCAGCAGCCAAGGAGGGCAGGAGGCGTCGCATGAGCAGTTCTTC
TRBJ2-7,many,TRBV9,NA,CASSTRAETYEQYF,TGTGCCAGCAGCACAAGGGCAGAGACCTACGAGCAGTACTTC
TRBJ1-1,many,TRBV5-6,TRBD1,CASSSERQGTNTEAFF,TGTGCCAGCAGCTCCGAAAGACAGGGGACAAACACTGAAGCTTTCTTT
TRBJ1-1,many,TRBV20-1,TRBD1,CSAPRQGRVTEAFF,TGCAGTGCTCCCCGACAGGGGAGGGTCACTGAAGCTTTCTTT
TRBJ2-3,NA,TRBV6-1,TRBD2,CASSESGANPDTQYF,TGTGCCAGCAGTGAAAGCGGGGCAAACCCAGATACGCAGTATTTT
TRBJ2-7,many,TRBV5-1,NA,CASSFERATYEQYF,TGCGCCAGCAGCTTCGAACGGGCAACCTACGAGCAGTACTTC
TRBJ1-1,NA,TRBV10-1,NA,CASSDKPFTEAFF,TGCGCCAGCAGTGATAAACCCTTCACTGAAGCTTTCTTT
TRBJ2-3,many,TRBV12-3/TRBV12-4,NA,CAIRPGESDTQYF,TGTGCCATCCGTCCCGGCGAATCAGATACGCAGTATTTT
TRBJ2-5,many,TRBV20-1,NA,CSARIAGVETQYF,TGCAGTGCCAGAATAGCAGGGGTGGAGACCCAGTACTTC
TRBJ2-1,many,TRBV9,NA,CASSVGGPYEQFF,TGTGCCAGCAGCGTAGGAGGGCCCTATGAGCAGTTCTTC
TRBJ2-5,many,TRBV7-2,TRBD2,CASSLEVGGWETQYF,TGTGCCAGCAGCTTAGAGGTCGGGGGGTGGGAGACCCAGTACTTC
TRBJ2-1,NA,TRBV18,NA,CASSPNTAVISYNEQFF,TGTGCCAGCTCACCAAATACAGCGGTAATCTCCTACAATGAGCAGTTCTTC
TRBJ2-1,NA,TRBV15,TRBD2,CATSRDLKGLAAYNEQFF,TGTGCCACCAGCAGAGATTTAAAGGGACTAGCGGCCTACAATGAGCAGTTCTTC
TRBJ2-5,many,TRBV20-1,NA,CSASPAIQGIETQYF,TGCAGTGCTAGTCCCGCCATTCAGGGGATTGAGACCCAGTACTTC
TRBJ2-7,few,TRBV18,NA,CASSPGGFAYEQYF,TGTGCCAGCTCACCAGGGGGTTTCGCCTACGAGCAGTACTTC
TRBJ1-1,few,TRBV5-1,NA,CASSLATAWRAEAFF,TGCGCCAGCAGCTTGGCCACAGCTTGGCGCGCTGAAGCTTTCTTT
TRBJ2-3,many,TRBV30,TRBD1,CAWGRTGSTDTQYF,TGTGCCTGGGGTAGGACAGGGAGCACAGATACGCAGTATTTT
TRBJ1-3,many,TRBV5-6,TRBD1,CASSLEGTASGNTIYF,TGTGCCAGCAGCTTGGAGGGGACAGCCTCTGGAAACACCATATATTTT
TRBJ2-1,many,TRBV20-1,NA,CSARLANYNEQFF,TGCAGTGCTAGACTAGCGAATTACAATGAGCAGTTCTTC
TRBJ2-5,many,TRBV5-1,NA,CASTSSPRRARDEETQYF,TGCGCCAGCACCTCCTCCCCGCGCCGTGCCCGTGATGAGGAGACCCAGTACTTC
TRBJ2-7,many,TRBV5-1,NA,CASSLLTKEVYGDF,TGCGCCAGCAGCTTGTTGACAAAGGAGGTTTATGGGGACTTC
TRBJ2-7,many,TRBV20-1,NA,CSAWTTGNEQYF,TGCAGTGCGTGGACTACAGGGAACGAGCAGTACTTC
TRBJ2-1,many,TRBV29-1,NA,CSVRVKGRDPSNEQFF,TGCAGCGTTAGGGTTAAGGGGCGGGACCCCTCCAATGAGCAGTTCTTC
TRBJ2-2,many,TRBV3-1,TRBD2,CASHSSGGTNTGELFF,TGTGCCAGCCACTCTAGCGGGGGTACGAACACCGGGGAGCTGTTTTTT
TRBJ2-7,many,TRBV20-1,TRBD2,CSARGWGGRYEQYF,TGCAGTGCTAGAGGTTGGGGCGGGAGATACGAGCAGTACTTC
TRBJ2-7,many,TRBV4-3,TRBD1,CASSPGTGLTYEQYF,TGCGCCAGCAGCCCAGGGACAGGCCTTACCTACGAGCAGTACTTC